Listed here are 29 T cell receptor beta chains from one sample, sequenced in a study of sequential checkpoint blockade in melanoma. Treatment meaning: randomized to nivolumab then ipilimumab (arm A) or the reverse (arm B). The data were produced by immunoSEQ multiplex PCR, yet TCRdb's version contains in-frame clones alone and is incomplete. The data contain around 18,000 clones, 55% to 75% of them singletons. This specimen consisted of CD8+ T cells sorted from blood (inferred from file names), obtained from a patient given nivolumab and ipilimumab in sequence. These receptors originate from a human donor with melanoma.

This chain uses TRBV14 with TRBJ1-5, with 8 bases identical to TRBD1. CDR3 size: 14 residues. V lost 4 bases and J lost 7; bases outside the gene matches: 6. CDR1 is SGHDN and CDR2 is FVKESK in the germline V gene. The CDR3 loop is CASSPWTGRQPQHF. CDR3 bases: TGTGCCAGCAGCCCCTGGACAGGGAGACAGCCCCAGCATTTT.

To note about this clone: Distinct nucleotide sequences in the sample also encode this CDR3. This rearrangement joins TRBV19 to TRBJ1-1, with D unclear. V was shortened by 3 bases and J by 1 base, with 6 bases between the two germline ends. The CDR3 contains 13 residues. Germline lookup yields CDR1 LNHDA and CDR2 SQIVND (reference sequence). CDR3 DNA sequence: TGTGCCAGTAGTATCTCGGGGAACACTGAAGCTTTCTTT. Encoded protein: CASSISGNTEAFF.

V is TRBV25-1 and J is TRBJ1-1; D not resolved. Deletions cut 8 bases from V and 1 base from J, with 8 bases between. The CDR3 sequence is 12 residues long. Germline V gives CDR1 MGHDK, CDR2 SYGVNS. This CDR3 is CASAPGNTEAFF. CDR3 sequence (DNA): TGTGCCAGCGCCCCGGGGAACACTGAAGCTTTCTTT.

This clone was seen once. The rearrangement uses TRBV5-1 and TRBJ2-7; D is perhaps TRBD1 (5 bases). The CDR3 covers 14 residues. V was shortened by 1 base and J by 0 bases, with 8 bases between the two germline ends. Germline CDR1 reads SGHRS; CDR2 reads YFSETQ. The CDR3 nucleotides read TGCGCCAGCAGCTTGACTGACAGCTCCTACGAGCAGTACTTC. Protein sequence: CASSLTDSSYEQYF.

This chain uses TRBV5-6 with TRBJ2-2; possible D gene TRBD1, 7 bases. Trimming left V 0 bases short and J 5 bases short, with 11 bases between. Germline values: CDR1 SGHDT, CDR2 YYEEEE. The CDR3 is made up of 15 amino acids. The CDR3 spells CASSLGAGGTGELFF. The CDR3, as DNA: TGTGCCAGCAGCTTGGGGGCAGGGGGGACCGGGGAGCTGTTTTTT.

This chain connects TRBV25-1 to TRBJ1-1, with D unclear. The CDR3 contains 14 residues. Germline loops: CDR1 MGHDK, CDR2 SYGVNS. Trimming took off 1 base at V and 1 base at J, with 7 bases between the two ends. CDR3 in DNA: TGTGCCAGCAGTGAATTACAGTCGAACACTGAAGCTTTCTTT. Translating gives CASSELQSNTEAFF.

The genes are TRBV25-1 and TRBJ1-2, with D perhaps matching TRBD1 (5 bases). Trimming took 5 bases from V and 4 from J, leaving 14 bases between them. Germline CDR1 reads MGHDK; CDR2 reads SYGVNS. CDR3 length: 14 residues. CDR3 coding DNA: TGTGCCAGCAGTCCCCAGGGTCCGAGCTATGGCTACACCTTC. It is translated as CASSPQGPSYGYTF.

This rearrangement joins TRBV25-1 to TRBJ2-7; possible D gene TRBD1, 6 bases. Per the germline V gene, CDR1 is MGHDK and CDR2 is SYGVNS. V was clipped by 4 bases and J by 0 bases, with 10 bases between them. This CDR3 has 14 amino acids. CDR3 in DNA: TGTGCCAGCAGTGGAGGACAGATCTCCTACGAGCAGTACTTC. Protein sequence: CASSGGQISYEQYF.

The chain joins TRBV7-1 to TRBJ2-7, with 9 bases identical to TRBD1. Being an ORF, TRBV7-1 has a function that is uncertain. With V trimmed by 4 bases and J by 2 bases, 6 bases remained unmatched. The length of the CDR3 is 15 residues. The CDR3 sequence: CASSFGTGLTYEQYF. CDR3 in DNA: TGTGCCAGCAGCTTCGGGACAGGGCTAACCTACGAGCAGTACTTC.

The V and J genes are TRBV19 and TRBJ1-1; TRBD1 aligns across 7 bases. CDR1 and CDR2 from the germline V gene are LNHDA and SQIVND (reference sequence). This CDR3 is built from 14 residues. With V trimmed by 9 bases and J by 4 bases, 11 bases remained unmatched. The CDR3 spells CASRVTGLRTEAFF. CDR3 bases: TGTGCCAGCCGTGTGACAGGGCTTCGCACTGAAGCTTTCTTT.

Worth noting for this clone: The sample contains more than one DNA sequence encoding this CDR3. The chain joins TRBV6-1 to TRBJ2-3, with 10 bases matching TRBD2. The germline gives CDR1 MNHNS, CDR2 SASEGT. The V gene end was trimmed by 6 bases and the J gene end by 2 bases; junction bases not matched to a gene: 5. The CDR3 covers 15 residues. The CDR3 sequence is CASRGLAGDTDTQYF. CDR3 nucleotide sequence: TGTGCCAGCAGGGGGCTAGCGGGAGACACAGATACGCAGTATTTT.

Only one count was recorded for this clone. V usage is TRBV7-9 and J usage is TRBJ2-1, with a possible D match to TRBD2 (5 bases). Germline CDR1 SEHNR, CDR2 FQNEAQ (reference sequence). With 8 bases removed from V and 3 bases from J, the gap between germline ends came to 11 bases. This CDR3 is built from 13 residues. The CDR3, as DNA: TGTGCCAGCCACCAAGAGGGCTACAATGAGCAGTTCTTC. The encoded protein is CASHQEGYNEQFF.

This clone is labeled as large. Other nucleotide sequences in the sample specify the same CDR3. The gene calls are TRBV7-6 and TRBJ2-7; the match to TRBD1 covers 9 bases. The V gene's germline CDR1 is SGHVS and CDR2 FNYEAQ. The V segment lost 3 bases and the J segment 4 bases; nucleotides outside the gene matches: 4. This CDR3 spans 14 amino acids. This CDR3 is CASSFGTGTYEQYF. The CDR3 DNA is TGTGCCAGCAGCTTCGGGACAGGGACGTACGAGCAGTACTTC.

V gene TRBV10-3 combines with J gene TRBJ1-5; D remains ambiguous. Germline CDR1 reads ENHRY; CDR2 reads SYGVKD. V was shortened by 8 bases and J by 0 bases, with 8 bases between the two germline ends. This CDR3 has 13 amino acids. CDR3 coding DNA: TGTGCCATCGGAGGATTTAGCAATCAGCCCCAGCATTTT. Encoded protein: CAIGGFSNQPQHF.

The chain has TRBV7-9 and TRBJ2-7; 10 bases line up with TRBD1. Germline CDR1 SEHNR, CDR2 FQNEAQ (reference sequence). V lost 4 bases, J lost 3 bases, and 6 bases stayed unmatched. This CDR3 has 15 residues. CDR3 sequence reads: CASSSPGQGIYEQYF. CDR3 DNA: TGTGCCAGCAGCTCGCCGGGACAGGGGATCTACGAGCAGTACTTC.

This chain connects TRBV19 to TRBJ1-5, with a weak D call TRBD1 (6 bases). Germline V gene lookup returns CDR1 LNHDA and CDR2 SQIVND (reference sequence). The CDR3 consists of 18 residues. V lost 5 bases and J 1 base, leaving 21 bases between the germline ends. The CDR3 region is CASSVGGPTMGSNQPQHF. For the CDR3, the DNA is TGTGCCAGTAGTGTAGGGGGGCCAACAATGGGAAGCAATCAGCCCCAGCATTTT.

By proportion, this clone is medium-sized. This rearrangement joins TRBV10-3 to TRBJ2-1; D is possibly TRBD2 (6 bases). Trimming shortened V by 4 bases and J by 5 bases, and 18 bases separated the two germline ends. From germline, CDR1 is ENHRY and CDR2 SYGVKD. CDR3 length: 16 residues. In nucleotides, the CDR3 is TGTGCCATCAGTGGATCCCCGGAGGGCAGCAACAATGAGCAGTTCTTC. Its protein is CAISGSPEGSNNEQFF.

This clone is labeled large. V usage is TRBV19 and J usage is TRBJ2-1; TRBD2 might be the D (5 bases). CDR1 and CDR2 (germline): LNHDA, SQIVND (reference sequence). V dropped 6 bases and J dropped 0 bases, with 9 bases sitting between them. The CDR3 is made up of 14 amino acids. The CDR3 loop reads CASSPSSSYNEQFF. CDR3 nucleotides: TGTGCCAGTAGCCCTAGCAGCTCCTACAATGAGCAGTTCTTC.

The V and J genes are TRBV7-9 and TRBJ2-1; D possibly corresponds to TRBD2 (5 bases). The CDR3 has 14 residues. CDR1 and CDR2 from the germline V gene are SEHNR and FQNEAQ (reference sequence). Trimming removed 6 bases from V and 2 bases from J, with 11 bases in between. The CDR3 DNA sequence: TGTGCCAGCAGAGGTGGTAGCGCCTACAATGAGCAGTTCTTC. It specifies CASRGGSAYNEQFF. Full variable domain (remainder filled in from reference TRBV7-9 and TRBJ2-1): DTGVSQNPRHKITKRGQNVTFRCDPISEHNRLYWYRQTLGQGPEFLTYFQNEAQLEKSRLLSDRFSAERPKGSFSTLEIQRTEQGDSAMYLCASRGGSAYNEQFFGPGTRLTVL.

There are a few counts of this clone. The chain has TRBV19 and TRBJ1-1, with 8 nucleotides matching TRBD1. Germline trimming cut 3 bases from V and 4 bases from J; bases unmatched to any gene: 4. There are 14 residues in the CDR3. CDR1 is LNHDA and CDR2 is SQIVND in the germline V gene (reference sequence). Here the CDR3 reads CASSMGQVPTEAFF. CDR3 DNA: TGTGCCAGTAGTATGGGACAGGTCCCCACTGAAGCTTTCTTT. Using reference TRBV19 and TRBJ1-1 for the parts outside the CDR3, the full variable domain is DGGITQSPKYLFRKEGQNVTLSCEQNLNHDAMYWYRQDPGQGLRLIYYSQIVNDFQKGDIAEGYSVSREKKESFPLTVTSAQKNPTAFYLCASSMGQVPTEAFFGQGTRLTVV.

V gene TRBV4-2 combines with J gene TRBJ2-1, with 11 bases that match TRBD1. V was clipped by 0 bases and J by 6 bases; unmatched bases: 4. The CDR3 sequence is 16 residues long. Germline V CDR1 and CDR2: LGHNA, YNFKEQ. This CDR3 is CASSQDAGTGGNEQFF. The CDR3, as DNA: TGTGCCAGCAGCCAAGATGCCGGGACAGGGGGCAATGAGCAGTTCTTC.

The V call is TRBV28, the J call TRBJ2-2, with D possibly TRBD2 on 6 matching bases. The CDR3 totals 14 residues. With 3 bases removed from V and 4 bases from J, the gap between germline ends came to 9 bases. Germline CDR1 MDHEN, CDR2 SYDVKM. The CDR3 DNA is TGTGCCAGCAGTTTGATGGGGGGCACCGGGGAGCTGTTTTTT. Translation gives CASSLMGGTGELFF.

In this sample, this clone turned up a few times. This chain's CDR3 is CACVSQGARTYNEQFF. The CDR3 nucleotides read TGTGCCTGTGTATCCCAGGGGGCTCGAACCTACAATGAGCAGTTCTTC. The V gene is TRBV30, the J gene TRBJ2-1; 8 positions agree with TRBD1. CDR1 and CDR2 (germline): GTSNPN, SVGIG (reference sequence). The V and J ends lost 6 bases and 2 bases, in that order; junction bases with no gene match: 12. The length of the CDR3 is 16 residues.

This chain uses TRBV7-8 with TRBJ2-7; 15 positions match TRBD2. CDR3 length equals 18 residues. V was pared by 4 bases and J by 4 bases, with 11 bases of the junction left unmatched. Germline-derived CDR1 and CDR2 are SGHVS and FQNEAQ. In nucleotides, the CDR3 is TGTGCCAGCAGCTCACGGGGCTCGGGACTAGCGGGAGGTTACGAGCAGTACTTC. Residues: CASSSRGSGLAGGYEQYF.

The gene calls are TRBV9 and TRBJ1-1, with 8 positions matching TRBD1. CDR3 length: 15 residues. Germline trimming cut 3 bases from V and 0 bases from J; bases unmatched to any gene: 4. CDR1 is SGDLS and CDR2 is YYNGEE in the germline V gene. Here the CDR3 reads CASSAGQGMNTEAFF. The DNA for the CDR3 is TGTGCCAGCAGCGCAGGACAGGGAATGAACACTGAAGCTTTCTTT.

V usage is TRBV11-2 and J usage is TRBJ1-5, with 9 bases identical to TRBD1. Germline V gene sequence: CDR1 SGHAT, CDR2 FQNNGV. CDR3 length equals 15 residues. J was trimmed by 6 bases and V by 3 bases; bases with no gene match: 6. The CDR3 is CASSLDRGNGQPQHF. The CDR3 DNA follows: TGTGCCAGCAGCTTGGACAGGGGCAATGGTCAGCCCCAGCATTTT.

The V and J genes are TRBV4-3 and TRBJ1-2, with D unclear. The CDR3 covers 15 residues. The germline V and J ends were trimmed by 0 bases and 4 bases, with 12 bases remaining between them. Looked up from germline, CDR1 is LGHNA and CDR2 is YSLEER. CDR3 loop: CASSQDRLEVYGYTF. The CDR3 nucleotides are TGCGCCAGCAGCCAAGATCGACTTGAAGTCTATGGCTACACCTTC.

This chain joins TRBV4-3 and TRBJ2-1; 9 bases align to TRBD1. The CDR3 totals 16 residues. V was pared by 4 bases and J by 8 bases, with 12 bases of the junction left unmatched. Looked up from germline, CDR1 is LGHNA and CDR2 is YSLEER. CDR3 in DNA: TGCGCCAGCAGCCCCGCGAGGGACAGGGAATGGGATGAGCAGTTCTTC. Amino acids: CASSPARDREWDEQFF.

On this clone itself: The limits of the CDR3 on the DNA are not certain, so only TCRdb's listed CDR3 is given. The chain is built from TRBV4-3 and TRBJ1-3; the table gives TRBD1 as D, unverified against the DNA. From its first to its last residue, the CDR3 has 18 amino acids. The germline V gene encodes CDR1 LGHNA and CDR2 YSLEER. The CDR3 protein is CASSQDSVGTGTGNTVYF.